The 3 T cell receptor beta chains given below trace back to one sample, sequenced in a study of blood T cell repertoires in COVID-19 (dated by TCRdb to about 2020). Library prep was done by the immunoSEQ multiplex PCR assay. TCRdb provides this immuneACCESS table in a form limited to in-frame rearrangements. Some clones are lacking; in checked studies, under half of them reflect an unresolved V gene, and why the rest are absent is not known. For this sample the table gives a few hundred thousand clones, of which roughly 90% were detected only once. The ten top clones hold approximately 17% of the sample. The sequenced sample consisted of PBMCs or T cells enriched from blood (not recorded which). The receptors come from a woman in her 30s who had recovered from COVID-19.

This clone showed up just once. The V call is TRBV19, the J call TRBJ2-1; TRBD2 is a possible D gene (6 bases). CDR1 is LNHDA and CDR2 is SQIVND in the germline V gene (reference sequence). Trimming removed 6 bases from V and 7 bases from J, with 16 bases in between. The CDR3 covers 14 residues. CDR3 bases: TGTGCCAGTAGCCGGGACTCTCCCTGGAATGAGCAGTTCTTC. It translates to CASSRDSPWNEQFF.

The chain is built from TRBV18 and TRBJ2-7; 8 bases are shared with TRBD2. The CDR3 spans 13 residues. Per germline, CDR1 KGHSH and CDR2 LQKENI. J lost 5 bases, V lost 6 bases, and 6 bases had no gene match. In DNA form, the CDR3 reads TGTGCCAGCTCCCTCCAGCGGGAGCACGAGCAGTACTTC. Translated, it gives CASSLQREHEQYF.

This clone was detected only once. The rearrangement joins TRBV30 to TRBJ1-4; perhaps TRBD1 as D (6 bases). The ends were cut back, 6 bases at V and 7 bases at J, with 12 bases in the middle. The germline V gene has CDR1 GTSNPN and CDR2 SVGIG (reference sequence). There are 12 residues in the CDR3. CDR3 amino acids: CACEGVGEKLFF. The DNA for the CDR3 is TGTGCCTGTGAGGGGGTTGGTGAAAAACTGTTTTTT.